Only one count was recorded for the clone carrying this TCR beta chain. Antigen: not known. Looked up from germline, CDR1 is SGHNT and CDR2 is YYREEE (reference sequence). The length of the CDR3 is 12 residues. V lost 2 bases, J lost 3 bases, and 2 bases lay in between. This entry comes from a study of T cell responses to AZD1222 COVID-19 vaccine. General observations from the study: Spike-specific TCR repertoires showed rising breadth and depth after two AZD1222 doses.

The data were produced by immunoSEQ multiplex PCR, yet TCRdb's version contains in-frame clones alone and is incomplete. The sample holds 28,000 or so clones, roughly 85% seen once. The chain couples TRBV5-4 to TRBJ2-2, with D uncertain. The sample in question was peripheral blood, obtained 28 days after the second AZD1222 dose. This clonotype was sampled from an adult who received the AZD1222 COVID-19 vaccine. The CDR3 DNA sequence: TGTGCCAGCAGCTTCTACACCGGGGAGCTGTTTTTT. It is translated as CASSFYTGELFF.